This entry describes one T cell receptor beta chain. Its cognate antigen is unknown. The sample is drawn from a study of cytomegalovirus exposure and HLA in healthy donors. Overall study context: An early release of data contained approximately 80 million unique TCRs, which came from HLA-typed donors. Points from the study as a whole: Clonal expansion was found to be greater in HLA-associated TCR beta chains than in equally common others in a later analysis. As a later analysis showed, several of the most significant clusters appeared to be linked to common viral pathogens.

PCR involved 60 Vbeta and 13 Jbeta primers. The assay was immunoSEQ multiplex PCR, and TCRdb's table has in-frame clones only and misses some. The sample consists of roughly 190,000 clones, 65% to 85% of them appearing once. Germline V gene data show CDR1 as SQVTM and CDR2 as ANQGSEA. CDR3 length: 13 amino acids. With 0 bases removed from V and 6 bases from J, the gap between germline ends came to 11 bases. The gene calls are TRBV29-1 and TRBJ1-1, with D hard to call. The source of this sequence is a woman aged 18-29 years in good health and CMV-seronegative. Sequenced: PBMCs. CDR3 amino acids: CSVEEVSEAEAFF. The CDR3 DNA follows: TGCAGCGTTGAAGAGGTCTCGGAGGCTGAAGCTTTCTTT.